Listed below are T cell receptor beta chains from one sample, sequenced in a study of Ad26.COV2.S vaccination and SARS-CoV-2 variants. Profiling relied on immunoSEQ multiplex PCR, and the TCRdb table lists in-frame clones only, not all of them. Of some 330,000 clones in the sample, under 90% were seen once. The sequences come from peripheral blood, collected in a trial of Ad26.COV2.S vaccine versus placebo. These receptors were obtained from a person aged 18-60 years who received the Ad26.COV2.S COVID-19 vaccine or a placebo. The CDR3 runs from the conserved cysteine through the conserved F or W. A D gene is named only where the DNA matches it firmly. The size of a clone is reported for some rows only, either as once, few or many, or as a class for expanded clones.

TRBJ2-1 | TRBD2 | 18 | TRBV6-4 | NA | CASRSKGGAGGDTNEQFF | TGTGCCAGCAGGTCCAAGGGGGGAGCGGGAGGGGACACAAATGAGCAGTTCTTC
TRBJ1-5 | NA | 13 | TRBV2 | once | CASSSNNNRFQHF | TGTGCCAGCAGCTCTAATAACAACAGGTTTCAGCATTTT
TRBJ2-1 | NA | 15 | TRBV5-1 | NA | CASSLEVGLANEQFF | TGCGCCAGCAGCTTGGAGGTAGGGCTAGCCAATGAGCAGTTCTTC
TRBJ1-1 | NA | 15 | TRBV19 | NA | CASIPPRDRSTEAFF | TGTGCCAGTATCCCACCCCGCGACAGATCCACTGAAGCTTTCTTT
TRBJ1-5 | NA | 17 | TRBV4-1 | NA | CASSQGWGNRGNQPQHF | TGCGCCAGCAGCCAGGGGTGGGGTAACCGAGGCAATCAGCCCCAGCATTTT
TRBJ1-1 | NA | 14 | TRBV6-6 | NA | CASSLEQRNTEAFF | TGTGCCAGCAGTTTAGAACAGAGGAACACTGAAGCTTTCTTT
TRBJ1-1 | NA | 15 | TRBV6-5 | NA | CASSYGGRWNTEAFF | TGTGCCAGCAGTTACGGGGGGCGGTGGAACACTGAAGCTTTCTTT
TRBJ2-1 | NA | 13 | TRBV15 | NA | CATSRRSQGEQFF | TGTGCCACCAGCAGGCGGAGCCAGGGCGAGCAGTTCTTC
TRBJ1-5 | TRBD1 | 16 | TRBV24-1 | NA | CATSPGTGGSNQPQHF | TGTGCCACCAGTCCCGGGACAGGGGGAAGCAATCAGCCCCAGCATTTT
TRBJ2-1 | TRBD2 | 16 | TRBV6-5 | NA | CASSYLRLAGEVEQFF | TGTGCCAGCAGTTACTTAAGACTAGCGGGAGAGGTTGAGCAGTTCTTC
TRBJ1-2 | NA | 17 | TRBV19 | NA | CASRDLIRGGKNYGYTF | TGTGCCAGTAGAGACCTGATACGGGGTGGTAAAAACTATGGCTACACCTTC
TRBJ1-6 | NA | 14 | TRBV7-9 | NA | CASSHSDTNSPLHF | TGTGCCAGCAGCCATTCGGACACCAACTCACCCCTCCACTTT
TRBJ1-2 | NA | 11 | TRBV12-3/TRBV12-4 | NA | CASSLLDGYTF | TGTGCCAGCAGCCTCCTTGATGGCTACACCTTC
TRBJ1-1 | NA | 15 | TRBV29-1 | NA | CSVVKPGPTNTEAFF | TGCAGCGTGGTCAAACCGGGACCGACCAACACTGAAGCTTTCTTT
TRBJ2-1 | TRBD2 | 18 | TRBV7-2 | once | CASSMPREGSSSYNEQFF | TGTGCCAGCAGTATGCCGCGGGAGGGTTCTAGCTCCTACAATGAGCAGTTCTTC
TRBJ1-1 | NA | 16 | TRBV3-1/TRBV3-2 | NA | CASSQVTGLGNTEAFF | TGTGCCAGCAGCCAAGTGACGGGACTGGGGAACACTGAAGCTTTCTTT
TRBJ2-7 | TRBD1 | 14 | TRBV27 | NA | CASSLYRGAYEQYF | TGTGCCAGCAGTTTATACAGGGGGGCCTACGAGCAGTACTTC
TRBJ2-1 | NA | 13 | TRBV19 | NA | CASSIVKRYEQFF | TGTGCCAGTAGTATAGTAAAAAGATATGAGCAGTTCTTC
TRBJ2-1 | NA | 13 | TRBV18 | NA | CASSADRYNEQFF | TGTGCCAGCTCAGCCGACAGGTACAATGAGCAGTTCTTC
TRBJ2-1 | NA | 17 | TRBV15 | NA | CATSRREGASSYNEQFF | TGTGCCACCAGCAGACGTGAAGGAGCCAGCTCCTACAATGAGCAGTTCTTC
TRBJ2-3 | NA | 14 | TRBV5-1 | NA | CASSPGGGTDTQYF | TGCGCCAGCAGCCCCGGTGGGGGAACAGATACGCAGTATTTT
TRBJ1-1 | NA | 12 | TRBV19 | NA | CASSIGSIEAFF | TGTGCCAGTAGTATTGGATCCATTGAAGCTTTCTTT
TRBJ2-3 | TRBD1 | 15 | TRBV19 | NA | CASSSPGQGAVTQYF | TGTGCCAGTAGTTCCCCGGGACAGGGGGCGGTTACGCAGTATTTT
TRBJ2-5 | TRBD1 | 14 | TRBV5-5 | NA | CASSTYRGKETQYF | TGTGCCAGCAGCACCTACAGGGGAAAAGAGACCCAGTACTTC
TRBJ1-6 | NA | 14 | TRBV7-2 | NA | CASSLRGVNSPLHF | TGTGCCAGCAGCTTACGGGGCGTGAATTCACCCCTCCACTTT
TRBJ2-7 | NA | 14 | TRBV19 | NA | CASTSDRLAYEQYF | TGTGCCAGTACCTCCGACAGGCTCGCCTACGAGCAGTACTTC
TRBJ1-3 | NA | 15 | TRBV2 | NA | CASKGSASSGNTIYF | TGTGCCAGCAAGGGGTCAGCCTCCAGTGGAAACACCATATATTTT
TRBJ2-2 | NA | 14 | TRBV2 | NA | CASSRDINTGELFF | TGTGCCAGCAGTCGCGATATTAACACCGGGGAGCTGTTTTTT
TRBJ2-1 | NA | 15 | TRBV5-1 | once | CASRLGRANNNEQFF | TGCGCCAGCAGATTGGGGCGGGCAAATAACAATGAGCAGTTCTTC
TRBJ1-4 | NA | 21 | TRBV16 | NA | CASSQLGTTGLRSGSNEKLFF | TGTGCCAGCAGCCAATTAGGTACTACTGGACTACGGAGTGGGAGTAATGAAAAACTGTTTTTT
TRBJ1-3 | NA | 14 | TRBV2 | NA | CASSQEYSGNTIYF | TGTGCCAGCAGTCAAGAGTACTCTGGAAACACCATATATTTT
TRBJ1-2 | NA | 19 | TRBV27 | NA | CASGPQLGHLTRNNYGYTF | TGTGCCAGCGGGCCCCAGCTCGGACACTTAACTAGAAATAACTATGGCTACACCTTC
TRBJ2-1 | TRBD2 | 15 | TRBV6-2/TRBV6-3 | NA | CASSILAGGYNEQFF | TGTGCCAGCAGTATCCTAGCGGGGGGGTACAATGAGCAGTTCTTC
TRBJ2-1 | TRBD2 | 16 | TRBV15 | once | CATRLAGVSSYNEQFF | TGTGCCACCAGACTAGCGGGGGTCAGCTCCTACAATGAGCAGTTCTTC
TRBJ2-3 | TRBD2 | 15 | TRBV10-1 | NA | CASSERARGADTQYF | TGCGCCAGCAGTGAAAGGGCCCGGGGGGCAGATACGCAGTATTTT
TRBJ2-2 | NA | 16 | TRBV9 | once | CASSVVQGLSTGELFF | TGTGCCAGCAGCGTAGTTCAAGGACTCTCTACCGGGGAGCTGTTTTTT
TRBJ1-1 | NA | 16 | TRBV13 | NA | CASSLNQGELNTEAFF | TGTGCCAGCAGCTTAAATCAAGGGGAACTGAACACTGAAGCTTTCTTT
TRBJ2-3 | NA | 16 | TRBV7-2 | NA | CASSSHYRAHTDTQYF | TGTGCCAGCAGCTCCCACTATCGGGCTCACACAGATACGCAGTATTTT
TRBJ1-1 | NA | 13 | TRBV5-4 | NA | CASSFQGSTEAFF | TGTGCCAGCAGCTTTCAGGGAAGTACTGAAGCTTTCTTT
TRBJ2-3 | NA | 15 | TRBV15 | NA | CATSPPLLGTDTQYF | TGTGCCACCAGCCCGCCTCTTTTGGGCACAGATACGCAGTATTTT
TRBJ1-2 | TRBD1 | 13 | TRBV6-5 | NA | CASRGGTVYGYTF | TGTGCCAGCAGAGGCGGGACAGTATATGGCTACACCTTC
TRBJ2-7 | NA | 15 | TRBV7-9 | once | CASSAFGVGTDEQYF | TGTGCCAGCAGCGCTTTCGGGGTAGGGACTGACGAGCAGTACTTC
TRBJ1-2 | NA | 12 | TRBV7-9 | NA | CASRRGEYGYTF | TGTGCCAGCAGACGGGGGGAGTATGGCTACACCTTC
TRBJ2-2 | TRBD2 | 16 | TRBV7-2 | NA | CASSLIGQGGTGELFF | TGTGCCAGCAGCTTAATAGGTCAGGGAGGGACCGGGGAGCTGTTTTTT
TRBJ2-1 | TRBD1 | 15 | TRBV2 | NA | CASSGTGGSYNEQFF | TGTGCCAGCAGTGGGACAGGGGGCTCGTACAATGAGCAGTTCTTC
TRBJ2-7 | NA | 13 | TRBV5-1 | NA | CASSLGESYEQYF | TGCGCCAGCAGCTTGGGAGAGTCCTACGAGCAGTACTTC
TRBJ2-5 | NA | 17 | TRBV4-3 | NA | CASSQDPPGALQGTQYF | TGCGCCAGCAGCCAAGATCCGCCAGGGGCTCTTCAGGGGACCCAGTACTTC
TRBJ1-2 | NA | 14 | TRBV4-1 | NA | CASSEAGAPYGYTF | TGCGCCAGCTCGGAAGCAGGGGCCCCCTATGGCTACACCTTC